These 28 T cell receptor beta chains were all obtained from the same sample, sequenced in a study of shared clonotypes between healthy human individuals. Generated by immunoSEQ multiplex PCR, the TCRdb table keeps only in-frame clones and is missing some. The table shows roughly 700,000 clones, with approximately 74% occurring only once. The sample consisted of memory CD4+ T cells sorted from blood. Described subset: CD45RA-negative fraction. These receptors were collected from a woman in her twenties or thirties in good health.

This clone was seen a few times. The chain uses TRBV10-3 and TRBJ1-1; 7 nucleotides agree with TRBD1. The CDR3 spans 14 residues. Unmatched junction bases numbered 5, after V lost 6 bases and J lost 1 base. CDR1 ENHRY and CDR2 SYGVKD come from the germline V gene. CDR3 in amino acids: CAIRGQYSNTEAFF. The CDR3 region has the DNA TGTGCCATCAGGGGACAGTATTCGAACACTGAAGCTTTCTTT.

This chain links TRBV15 with TRBJ2-2, with D unclear. Germline V CDR1 and CDR2: LNHNV, YYDKDF (reference sequence). The CDR3 is 13 amino acids. V was cut by 4 bases and J by 3 bases, with 6 bases left in between. The CDR3 region has the DNA TGTGCCACCAGCACGACCTACACCGGGGAGCTGTTTTTT. Amino acids: CATSTTYTGELFF.

This chain links TRBV6-5 with TRBJ2-7; D possibly uses TRBD1 or TRBD2 (7 bases each). The germline V gene has CDR1 MNHEY and CDR2 SVGAGI. Trimming took off 6 bases at V and 0 bases at J, with 15 bases between the two ends. This CDR3 comprises 15 residues. CDR3 coding DNA: TGTGCCAGCAGCCTGCGGGGGACAGCCTCCTACGAGCAGTACTTC. Translated, it gives CASSLRGTASYEQYF.

Comment on this clone: The sample contains more than one DNA sequence encoding this CDR3. Here the CDR3 DNA reads TGTGCCAGCAGTTACGCTAGCGGAGCCTACGAGCAGTACTTC. Encoded protein: CASSYASGAYEQYF. The chain combines TRBV6-6 with TRBJ2-7; 7 bases match TRBD2. Looked up from germline, CDR1 is MNHNY and CDR2 is SVGAGI (reference sequence). V dropped 2 bases and J dropped 2; count of bases not matched to a gene: 3. The CDR3 totals 14 residues.

This clone appeared a single time. The genes are TRBV18 and TRBJ2-1; TRBD2 matches 8 bases. Germline lookup yields CDR1 KGHSH and CDR2 LQKENI. The junction had 10 bases not matched to a gene; V was cut back by 5 bases and J by 4 bases. This CDR3 is built from 16 residues. CDR3 nucleotides: TGTGCCAGCTCAAAAAAGCGGGAGCGAGGGTACAATGAGCAGTTCTTC. This translates into CASSKKRERGYNEQFF.

This clone has just one count. The genes are TRBV28 and TRBJ2-3; 11 nucleotides line up with TRBD2. Trimming cost V 8 bases and J 5 bases; bases outside gene matches: 9. The CDR3 consists of 15 residues. Germline lookup yields CDR1 MDHEN and CDR2 SYDVKM. The CDR3 DNA reads TGTGCCAGCGGAGTCTCTGGACTAGCGGGAGATACGCAGTATTTT. This gives the protein CASGVSGLAGDTQYF.

This clone was seen a few times. The V and J genes are TRBV29-1 and TRBJ2-5; D not resolved. Germline V gene lookup returns CDR1 SQVTM and CDR2 ANQGSEA. The CDR3 has 11 amino acids. V gave up 2 bases and J gave up 6 bases, with 7 bases separating them. The CDR3 DNA follows: TGCAGCGTTGAATTGATGCAGACCCAGTACTTC. It yields the protein CSVELMQTQYF.

This clone showed up just a few times. A junction boundary mismatches the germline segment, possibly from a read error. The V and J genes are TRBV19 and TRBJ2-2; 7 nucleotides match TRBD1. This CDR3 spans 18 amino acids. Germline V gives CDR1 LNHDA, CDR2 SQIVND (reference sequence). CDR3 region: CASSLDPPGTDDTGELFF. For the CDR3, the DNA is TGTGCCAGTAGTCTAGACCCGCCCGGGACAGATGACACCGGGGAGCTGTTTTTT.

The chain employs TRBV5-1 and TRBJ2-7; D perhaps matches TRBD2 (6 bases). Germline CDR1 is SGHRS and CDR2 is YFSETQ. With 0 bases removed from V and 2 bases from J, the gap between germline ends came to 12 bases. This CDR3 contains 15 residues. CDR3 sequence reads: CASSLANGRTYEQYF. CDR3 sequence (DNA): TGCGCCAGCAGCTTGGCCAATGGGAGGACCTACGAGCAGTACTTC.

With respect to this clone: One junction end disagrees with the germline gene, perhaps due to a read error. The chain couples TRBV7-9 to TRBJ2-7, with 10 bases matching TRBD2. The CDR3 is 16 residues long. Germline V gene data show CDR1 as SEHNR and CDR2 as FQNEAQ (reference sequence). CDR3 amino acids: CASSLAGATFHYEQYF. The CDR3 DNA follows: TGTGCCAGCAGCCTAGCGGGAGCCACATTTCACTACGAGCAGTACTTC.

V gene TRBV4-2 combines with J gene TRBJ2-1, with 10 bases fitting TRBD2. Trimming removed 4 bases from V and 10 bases from J; junction bases left unmatched: 10. Germline V gene data show CDR1 as LGHNA and CDR2 as YNFKEQ. The CDR3 has 15 amino acids. CDR3 protein: CASSPLSGRAEEQFF. CDR3 nucleotides: TGTGCCAGCAGCCCGCTAAGCGGGAGGGCCGAGGAGCAGTTCTTC.

The V and J genes are TRBV4-1 and TRBJ2-5; tentative D call: TRBD2 (6 bases). This CDR3 has 15 amino acids. V lost 1 base to trimming and J lost 7 bases, with 16 bases between them. Germline assignment: CDR1 MGHRA and CDR2 YSYEKL. CDR3 sequence reads: CASSQVGGSERTQYF. Here the CDR3 DNA reads TGCGCCAGCAGCCAAGTGGGGGGATCCGAGCGGACCCAGTACTTC.

This clone came up many times. The genes are TRBV25-1 and TRBJ2-1; TRBD1 agrees at 8 bases. With 2 bases clipped from V and 6 bases from J, the junction kept 6 bases outside the gene matches. Germline loops: CDR1 MGHDK, CDR2 SYGVNS. This CDR3 is built from 15 residues. CDR3 in DNA: TGTGCCAGCAGTGAACCCGGGACAGGCCGCAATGAGCAGTTCTTC. Translated, it gives CASSEPGTGRNEQFF.

Regarding this clone: The sample contains more than one DNA sequence encoding this CDR3. V is TRBV5-1 and J is TRBJ2-3, with a tentative D call TRBD2 (6 bases). The germline V and J ends were trimmed by 2 bases and 2 bases, with 9 bases remaining between them. Germline CDR1 and CDR2: SGHRS and YFSETQ. This CDR3 is 14 amino acids long. CDR3 bases: TGCGCCAGCAGCTTCGGGACTCTCACAGATACGCAGTATTTT. It codes for CASSFGTLTDTQYF. Variable domain in full (rest from reference TRBV5-1 and TRBJ2-3): KAGVTQTPRYLIKTRGQQVTLSCSPISGHRSVSWYQQTPGQGLQFLFEYFSETQRNKGNFPGRFSGRQFSNSRSEMNVSTLELGDSALYLCASSFGTLTDTQYFGPGTRLTVL.

This rearrangement joins TRBV11-1 to TRBJ2-5, with D uncertain. Trimming removed 5 bases at V and 5 bases at J, with 15 bases between. This CDR3 is built from 14 residues. Per germline, CDR1 SGHAT and CDR2 FQDESV (reference sequence). The CDR3 sequence is CASSPTANGETQYF. CDR3 nucleotide sequence: TGTGCCAGCAGCCCGACTGCGAACGGGGAGACCCAGTACTTC.

The V call is TRBV6-1, the J call TRBJ1-1; 9 positions agree with TRBD1. The V and J ends lost 4 bases and 8 bases, in that order; junction bases with no gene match: 8. CDR3 size: 14 residues. CDR1 and CDR2 (germline): MNHNS, SASEGT. CDR3 coding DNA: TGTGCCAGCAGTGCCCGGGACAGGGCGGGAGAAGCTTTCTTT. Its protein is CASSARDRAGEAFF.

About this clone itself: One base away lies a much larger clone, so this may be a sequencing read error. The chain links TRBV6-6 to TRBJ2-1; 10 nucleotides agree with TRBD2. With V trimmed by 7 bases and J by 0 bases, 3 bases remained unmatched. This CDR3 region has 15 residues. The germline CDR1 and CDR2 sequences are MNHNY and SVGAGI (reference sequence). CDR3 protein: CASTPSGSSYNEQFF. Written as DNA, the CDR3 is TGTGCCAGCACCCCTAGCGGGAGCTCCTACAATGAGCAGTTCTTC.

The genes are TRBV10-3 and TRBJ2-7; D is uncertain. The V gene's germline CDR1 is ENHRY and CDR2 SYGVKD. The CDR3 contains 13 residues. Trimming left V 0 bases short and J 6 bases short, with 9 bases between. The CDR3 here is CAISESNSSEQYF. CDR3 coding DNA: TGTGCCATCAGTGAGTCAAATTCGTCCGAGCAGTACTTC.

The chain carries TRBV5-1 and TRBJ1-2, with 7 bases aligning to TRBD1. Germline V gene sequence: CDR1 SGHRS, CDR2 YFSETQ. The CDR3 is 14 amino acids. Losses at the gene ends were 4 bases for V and 4 bases for J; bases not matched to a gene: 7. CDR3 nucleotides: TGCGCCAGCAGCATGGAGGGACAGACCTATGGCTACACCTTC. This codes for CASSMEGQTYGYTF. The full variable domain, in which reference TRBV5-1 and TRBJ1-2 provide the parts outside the CDR3, is KAGVTQTPRYLIKTRGQQVTLSCSPISGHRSVSWYQQTPGQGLQFLFEYFSETQRNKGNFPGRFSGRQFSNSRSEMNVSTLELGDSALYLCASSMEGQTYGYTFGSGTRLTVV.

The gene calls are TRBV19 and TRBJ2-5; perhaps TRBD1 as D (6 bases). The J call is uncertain, as TRBJ2-7 better fits the DNA end. The CDR3 totals 14 residues. Germline CDR1 reads LNHDA; CDR2 reads SQIVND (reference sequence). The CDR3: CASARDTHSYEQYF. In nucleotides, the CDR3 is TGTGCCAGTGCACGGGACACCCACTCCTACGAGCAGTACTTC.

The chain is built from TRBV2 and TRBJ2-7; maybe TRBD2 (6 bases). V lost 8 bases, J lost 5 bases, and 13 bases lay in between. CDR3 size: 12 residues. Germline lookup yields CDR1 SNHLY and CDR2 FYNNEI. In DNA form, the CDR3 reads TGTGCCAGCGGGCGACGCGGGGACGAGCAGTACTTC. This codes for CASGRRGDEQYF.

The genes are TRBV10-3 and TRBJ2-3; 8 nucleotides align to TRBD1. The CDR3 has 14 amino acids. The V and J ends lost 11 bases and 2 bases, in that order; junction bases with no gene match: 9. Germline V gene sequence: CDR1 ENHRY, CDR2 SYGVKD. CDR3 bases: TGTGCCCTTTCGGACAGGGACTCCACAGATACGCAGTATTTT. Residues: CALSDRDSTDTQYF.

This chain joins TRBV9 and TRBJ2-3, with D unresolved. CDR1 is SGDLS, CDR2 YYNGEE, per germline. The CDR3 length is 15 residues. Trimming cost V 0 bases and J 2 bases, with 10 bases left between them. For the CDR3, the DNA is TGTGCCAGCAGCGTAGGTTACTCCTTCACAGATACGCAGTATTTT. Translating gives CASSVGYSFTDTQYF.

In its sample, this clone was seen a few times. The chain is built from TRBV11-2 and TRBJ2-5; 10 bases are shared with TRBD1. The germline V gene has CDR1 SGHAT and CDR2 FQNNGV. V gave up 1 base and J gave up 4 bases; unmatched junction bases: 9. The CDR3 totals 17 residues. CDR3 sequence (DNA): TGTGCCAGCAGCTTAGTGTGGCGGGACAGGGGTGGAGAGACCCAGTACTTC. Amino acids: CASSLVWRDRGGETQYF.

This clone was observed a handful of times. At the DNA level, this CDR3 is encoded by other sequences in the same sample as well. The chain couples TRBV7-9 to TRBJ2-1; no definite D call. The germline V gene has CDR1 SEHNR and CDR2 FQNEAQ (reference sequence). Trimming left V 5 bases short and J 4 bases short, with 6 bases between. This CDR3 spans 12 amino acids. CDR3 amino acids: CASSPTYNEQFF. As DNA, the CDR3 is TGTGCCAGCAGCCCAACGTACAATGAGCAGTTCTTC.

The V gene is TRBV18, the J gene TRBJ1-4; 7 bases align to TRBD1. The V segment lost 3 bases and the J segment 14 bases; nucleotides outside the gene matches: 12. Germline-derived CDR1 and CDR2 are KGHSH and LQKENI. The CDR3 runs 14 residues. CDR3 loop: CASSPHTRQGSLFF. CDR3 DNA sequence: TGTGCCAGCTCACCTCACACCCGACAGGGCAGCCTGTTTTTT.

The chain carries TRBV6-1 and TRBJ1-2, with D possibly TRBD1 on 6 matching bases. V gave up 2 bases and J gave up 1 base, with 11 bases separating them. Germline-derived CDR1 and CDR2 are MNHNS and SASEGT. The CDR3 has 15 residues. CDR3 sequence (DNA): TGTGCCAGCAGTGAATCGACAGGCGTTAACTATGGCTACACCTTC. Amino acid sequence: CASSESTGVNYGYTF.

The chain has TRBV7-6 and TRBJ2-5; TRBD1 aligns across 8 bases. Germline V gene lookup returns CDR1 SGHVS and CDR2 FNYEAQ. The CDR3 has 13 residues. V gave up 5 bases and J gave up 5 bases; unmatched junction bases: 4. CDR3 in amino acids: CASSRTGLETQYF. The CDR3 DNA reads as TGTGCCAGCAGCCGGACAGGGTTGGAGACCCAGTACTTC.